A selection of T cell receptor beta chains follows, all from one sample in a study of beta chain features in type 1 diabetes. The method was immunoSEQ multiplex PCR; TCRdb's version includes in-frame clones alone and lacks a portion of them. The table includes tens of thousands of clones, over 40% detected once. Sequenced material: Tregs from blood. These receptors originate from a man aged 30 to 45 with type 1 diabetes. Both conserved end residues are part of each CDR3. Each record gives: D gene, J gene, clone size, V gene, CDR3 protein, CDR3 DNA. A D gene is named only where the DNA matches it firmly. Size values are once, few and many counts, or a class for expanded clones, and some rows have none.

d_call: NA; j_call: TRBJ2-6; clone_size: once; v_call: TRBV19; cdr3_aa: CASIATHSGANVLTF; cdr3_nt: TGTGCCAGTATTGCTACTCACTCTGGGGCCAACGTCCTGACTTTC
d_call: TRBD2; j_call: TRBJ2-5; clone_size: NA; v_call: TRBV5-1; cdr3_aa: CASSSTSGEETQYF; cdr3_nt: TGCGCCAGCAGCTCCACTAGCGGGGAAGAGACCCAGTACTTC
d_call: TRBD2; j_call: TRBJ2-2; clone_size: NA; v_call: TRBV9; cdr3_aa: CASSPHFGAGGQAGTGELFF; cdr3_nt: TGTGCCAGCAGCCCTCATTTCGGGGCGGGAGGGCAGGCGGGGACCGGGGAGCTGTTTTTT
d_call: NA; j_call: TRBJ1-2; clone_size: NA; v_call: TRBV7-2; cdr3_aa: CASSPDSGRAKNYGYTF; cdr3_nt: TGTGCCAGCAGCCCAGATTCAGGCAGGGCGAAAAACTATGGCTACACCTTC
d_call: TRBD1; j_call: TRBJ2-7; clone_size: few; v_call: TRBV25-1; cdr3_aa: CASSLTGSIYEQYF; cdr3_nt: TGTGCCAGCAGCTTGACAGGGTCTATCTACGAGCAGTACTTC
d_call: NA; j_call: TRBJ1-1; clone_size: NA; v_call: TRBV16; cdr3_aa: CASSPLRGSTEAFF; cdr3_nt: TGTGCCAGCAGCCCGCTCAGGGGTTCCACTGAAGCTTTCTTT
d_call: NA; j_call: TRBJ2-1; clone_size: once; v_call: TRBV5-1; cdr3_aa: CASSLATGDNEQFF; cdr3_nt: TGCGCCAGCAGCTTGGCCACGGGGGACAATGAGCAGTTCTTC
d_call: NA; j_call: TRBJ2-7; clone_size: NA; v_call: TRBV27; cdr3_aa: CASRSGLTYEQYF; cdr3_nt: TGTGCCAGCAGATCGGGTCTAACCTACGAGCAGTACTTC
d_call: TRBD2; j_call: TRBJ2-1; clone_size: NA; v_call: TRBV29-1; cdr3_aa: CSVPEFAGESYNEQFF; cdr3_nt: TGCAGCGTTCCGGAATTCGCGGGAGAATCCTACAATGAGCAGTTCTTC
d_call: TRBD1; j_call: TRBJ2-3; clone_size: NA; v_call: TRBV6-1; cdr3_aa: CASRAQGAAADTQYF; cdr3_nt: TGTGCCAGCAGGGCCCAGGGGGCGGCGGCAGATACGCAGTATTTT
d_call: TRBD1; j_call: TRBJ1-1; clone_size: few; v_call: TRBV6-6; cdr3_aa: CASSQTRPGGTEAFF; cdr3_nt: TGTGCCAGCAGCCAGACACGGCCAGGGGGCACTGAAGCTTTCTTT
d_call: TRBD1; j_call: TRBJ2-7; clone_size: NA; v_call: TRBV7-9; cdr3_aa: CASSLTGSHEQYF; cdr3_nt: TGTGCCAGCAGCTTGACAGGGAGCCACGAGCAGTACTTC
d_call: NA; j_call: TRBJ1-3; clone_size: few; v_call: TRBV6-5; cdr3_aa: CASSYSYSSSGNTIYF; cdr3_nt: TGTGCCAGCAGTTACTCGTACAGTAGCTCTGGAAACACCATATATTTT